What follows are 10 T cell receptor beta chains derived from one specimen sequenced in a study of cytomegalovirus exposure and HLA in healthy donors. PCR amplification relied on 60 Vbeta primers (plus 13 Jbeta primers). Assay: immunoSEQ multiplex PCR; the TCRdb copy retains only in-frame clones and omits some. The sample holds around 200,000 clones, over 75% seen once. Source material: PBMCs. All receptors derive from a woman in her forties or fifties in good health and CMV-seropositive.

The chain uses TRBV7-2 and TRBJ1-2; no clear D gene. Trimming took 1 base from V and 5 from J, leaving 11 bases between them. CDR3 length: 14 amino acids. Germline V CDR1 and CDR2: SGHTA, FQGNSA. The CDR3 sequence is CASSLEPAGYGYTF. CDR3 DNA: TGTGCCAGCAGCTTAGAGCCGGCAGGTTATGGCTACACCTTC.

The V gene is TRBV29-1, the J gene TRBJ1-1, with 9 nucleotides matching TRBD1. CDR3 length: 15 residues. The V and J ends lost 1 base and 1 base, in that order; junction bases with no gene match: 4. Germline V gene lookup returns CDR1 SQVTM and CDR2 ANQGSEA. The CDR3 spells CSVEAQGARNTEAFF. The CDR3 nucleotides are TGCAGCGTTGAAGCACAGGGGGCAAGGAACACTGAAGCTTTCTTT.

This clone has more than one count but fewer than ten. This sequence joins TRBV5-1 and TRBJ2-3; weak D call: TRBD1 (6 bases). The CDR3 loop spans 14 amino acids. Germline CDR1 reads SGHRS; CDR2 reads YFSETQ. V dropped 7 bases and J dropped 8 bases, with 20 bases sitting between them. CDR3 loop: CASRTGLRGGTQYF. The CDR3 DNA reads TGCGCCAGCCGTACCGGGCTTCGAGGGGGTACGCAGTATTTT.

The genes are TRBV6-1 and TRBJ2-7, with 7 bases matching TRBD2. Germline V gives CDR1 MNHNS, CDR2 SASEGT. The V segment lost 1 base and the J segment 0 bases; nucleotides outside the gene matches: 9. The CDR3 runs to 17 residues. CDR3 nucleotide sequence: TGTGCCAGCAGTGAAGACGGCAGGCGGGAGCTCTCCTACGAGCAGTACTTC. It specifies CASSEDGRRELSYEQYF.

Concerning this clone: One end of the junction is discordant with germline, which a read error may explain. As DNA, the CDR3 is TGTTCCAGCAGCCTAGGTCGGCCTGGGGGGTGGAATGAGCAGTTCTTC. Translating it yields CSSSLGRPGGWNEQFF. This sequence joins TRBV7-9 and TRBJ2-1, with TRBD2 as a possible D gene (6 bases). In germline, CDR1 is SEHNR, CDR2 FQNEAQ (reference sequence). The CDR3 runs to 16 residues.

The V call is TRBV28, the J call TRBJ1-2, with 7 bases matching TRBD1. Unmatched junction bases numbered 10, after V lost 5 bases and J lost 4 bases. The CDR3 has 15 residues. CDR1 is MDHEN, CDR2 SYDVKM, per germline. The CDR3 sequence: CASSTPAGGGYGYTF. DNA of the CDR3: TGTGCCAGCAGTACCCCGGCAGGGGGTGGCTATGGCTACACCTTC.

The chain links TRBV7-8 to TRBJ1-6; TRBD1 might be the D (6 bases). Germline V gene data show CDR1 as SGHVS and CDR2 as FQNEAQ. The CDR3 has 17 amino acids. Trimming pared 5 bases from V and 0 bases from J, leaving 14 bases between. The CDR3: CASSLHTGSSYNSPLHF. The CDR3 DNA sequence: TGTGCCAGCAGCCTCCACACAGGGAGCTCCTATAATTCACCCCTCCACTTT.

The chain is built from TRBV2 and TRBJ2-5, with D possibly matching TRBD1 (6 bases). The CDR3 covers 17 residues. V was shortened by 9 bases and J by 4 bases, with 27 bases between the two germline ends. Per the germline V gene, CDR1 is SNHLY and CDR2 is FYNNEI. CDR3 DNA sequence: TGTGCCAGACCCGCCGCGTGGCCTGCCTTAGGGGGAGAGACCCAGTACTTC. It translates to CARPAAWPALGGETQYF.

This clone was counted between two and nine times. The chain combines TRBV7-8 with TRBJ1-6; D is unresolved. The CDR3 runs to 17 residues. The germline gives CDR1 SGHVS, CDR2 FQNEAQ. Trimming removed 2 bases at V and 0 bases at J, with 11 bases between. The CDR3 bases are TGTGCCAGCAGCTTAAGCAGCGTAAGCTCCTATAATTCACCCCTCCACTTT. Translated: CASSLSSVSSYNSPLHF.

The chain uses TRBV5-1 and TRBJ2-7; D possibly corresponds to TRBD2 (6 bases). Germline CDR1 and CDR2: SGHRS and YFSETQ. V lost 3 bases, J lost 5 bases, and 18 bases lay in between. The CDR3 totals 15 residues. This CDR3 is CASSSPQLAFHEQYF. DNA for the CDR3: TGCGCCAGCAGCTCACCCCAACTAGCTTTCCACGAGCAGTACTTC.